What follows are 30 T cell receptor beta chains derived from one specimen sequenced in a study of OX40 agonist ivuxolimab in advanced cancers. Repertoires were generated with immunoSEQ multiplex PCR, while TCRdb's copy carries only in-frame clones and drops some. The repertoire holds tens of thousands of clones, about nine tenths seen once, with 0.4% to 0.55% in the top ten. Sequences were derived from CD4+ or CD8+ T cells sorted from blood, sampled in a trial of the OX40 agonist ivuxolimab. The receptors come from an adult with an advanced solid tumor such as melanoma, head and neck, liver or kidney cancer.

This clone was recorded once. The gene calls are TRBV6-1 and TRBJ2-7; possibly TRBD1 for D (6 bases). The V gene's germline CDR1 is MNHNS and CDR2 SASEGT. Trimming took 6 bases from V and 7 from J, leaving 13 bases between them. This CDR3 contains 12 residues. The CDR3 spells CASRGDTHEQYF. The CDR3 DNA reads TGTGCCAGCAGGGGGGACACCCATGAGCAGTACTTC.

In its sample, this clone was seen a few times. The chain uses TRBV5-1 and TRBJ2-1, with TRBD2 as a possible D gene (6 bases). The germline V gene encodes CDR1 SGHRS and CDR2 YFSETQ. Between the trimmed V and J ends, which lost 0 bases and 7 bases, there was a span of 17 bases. This CDR3 comprises 16 residues. CDR3 coding DNA: TGCGCCAGCAGCTTGGATGGGGGAGGCGCAACGAATGAGCAGTTCTTC. The encoded protein is CASSLDGGGATNEQFF.

The rearrangement joins TRBV27 to TRBJ2-7; D is unresolved. Looked up from germline, CDR1 is MNHEY and CDR2 is SMNVEV (reference sequence). The germline V and J ends were trimmed by 2 bases and 13 bases, with 12 bases remaining between them. CDR3 length equals 11 residues. The CDR3 DNA reads as TGTGCCAGCAGTTTAGGGCGGAATACTTACTTC. Residues: CASSLGRNTYF.

The J gene is TRBJ2-3, the V gene TRBV28, with 7 bases aligning to TRBD1. The V and J ends lost 3 bases and 3 bases, in that order; junction bases with no gene match: 6. Germline CDR1 is MDHEN and CDR2 is SYDVKM. The length of the CDR3 is 15 residues. CDR3 loop: CASSLEDRTTDTQYF. The CDR3 DNA follows: TGTGCCAGCAGTTTGGAGGACAGGACGACAGATACGCAGTATTTT.

This chain links TRBV14 with TRBJ1-3; D is uncertain. Trimming removed 3 bases from V and 0 bases from J, with 6 bases in between. The CDR3 is 14 residues long. Germline CDR1 is SGHDN and CDR2 is FVKESK. The CDR3: CASSQLLSGNTIYF. CDR3 in DNA: TGTGCCAGCAGCCAGCTACTCTCTGGAAACACCATATATTTT.

This rearrangement joins TRBV7-3 to TRBJ2-1; D not certain. CDR1 and CDR2 (germline): SGHTA, FQGTGA. CDR3 size: 15 residues. V dropped 5 bases and J dropped 2 bases, with 13 bases sitting between them. The CDR3 sequence is CASSRVGSPYNEQFF. As DNA, the CDR3 is TGTGCCAGCAGCCGAGTGGGGTCCCCCTACAATGAGCAGTTCTTC.

This sequence joins TRBV5-4 and TRBJ2-5; D not certain. Germline-derived CDR1 and CDR2 are SGHNT and YYREEE (reference sequence). This CDR3 region has 14 residues. V lost 4 bases and J lost 1, with 11 bases in between. This CDR3 is CASSTGLIQETQYF. For the CDR3, the DNA is TGTGCCAGCAGCACCGGGCTAATCCAAGAGACCCAGTACTTC.

The rearrangement uses TRBV5-1 and TRBJ1-5, with 8 bases fitting TRBD1. The CDR3 length is 15 residues. Germline V gives CDR1 SGHRS, CDR2 YFSETQ. The ends lost 0 bases at V and 7 bases at J; junction bases unmatched: 6. The CDR3, as DNA: TGCGCCAGCAGCTTGGAAAGGGCAGGGGGCCAGCCCCAGCATTTT. It is translated as CASSLERAGGQPQHF.

This sequence joins TRBV10-2 and TRBJ2-1; TRBD2 agrees at 9 bases. This CDR3 is built from 17 residues. CDR1 and CDR2 (germline): WSHSY, SAAADI. V shed 1 base, J shed 2 bases, and the junction held 6 bases outside the gene matches. CDR3 amino acids: CASSEWAGGPPYNEQFF. For the CDR3, the DNA is TGCGCCAGCAGTGAGTGGGCGGGAGGGCCCCCCTACAATGAGCAGTTCTTC.

This chain's CDR3 is CASSLLVSGNTIYF. CDR3 sequence (DNA): TGTGCCAGCAGCTTACTTGTCTCTGGAAACACCATATATTTT. The chain employs TRBV7-9 and TRBJ1-3; D gene ambiguous. The CDR3 covers 14 residues. Trimming left V 2 bases short and J 0 bases short, with 5 bases between. The V gene's germline CDR1 is SEHNR and CDR2 FQNEAQ (reference sequence).

The chain employs TRBV5-1 and TRBJ2-7, with D possibly matching TRBD1 (6 bases). CDR1 and CDR2 (germline): SGHRS, YFSETQ. The CDR3 is 18 residues long. Trimming pared 2 bases from V and 2 bases from J, leaving 23 bases between. In DNA, the CDR3 is TGCGCCAGCAGCTTTACAAGTACCGACAGGTGGGGACCCTACGAGCAGTACTTC. Its protein product is CASSFTSTDRWGPYEQYF.

The chain links TRBV9 to TRBJ1-5; 10 bases match TRBD1. CDR1 is SGDLS and CDR2 is YYNGEE in the germline V gene. This CDR3 has 17 residues. Trimming at V came to 0 bases and at J to 2 bases, leaving 5 bases not matched to a gene. The CDR3 sequence is CASSVVVGTGGNQPQHF. The CDR3 coding sequence is TGTGCCAGCAGCGTAGTTGTCGGGACAGGGGGCAATCAGCCCCAGCATTTT.

J is TRBJ2-1 and V is TRBV7-2, with D perhaps given as TRBD1 or TRBD2 (6 bases each). Trimming shortened V by 5 bases and J by 4 bases, and 18 bases separated the two germline ends. The length of the CDR3 is 16 residues. CDR1 and CDR2 from the germline V gene are SGHTA and FQGNSA. The CDR3 DNA reads as TGTGCCAGCAGCCCCTCGGGGGCGGCGGCTTACAATGAGCAGTTCTTC. Residues: CASSPSGAAAYNEQFF.

The chain is built from TRBV30 and TRBJ2-7, with unresolved D. Trimming removed 3 bases from V and 1 base from J, with 7 bases in between. CDR3 length: 12 amino acids. Germline V gene data show CDR1 as GTSNPN and CDR2 as SVGIG (reference sequence). The CDR3 here is CAWRVGSYEQYF. CDR3 coding DNA: TGTGCCTGGAGAGTGGGGTCCTACGAGCAGTACTTC. The complete variable domain, with remaining parts taken from reference TRBV30 and TRBJ2-7, reads SQTIHQWPATLVQPVGSPLSLECTVEGTSNPNLYWYRQAAGRGLQLLFYSVGIGQISSEVPQNLSASRPQDRQFILSSKKLLLSDSGFYLCAWRVGSYEQYFGPGTRLTVT.

This chain joins TRBV15 and TRBJ2-1; 7 positions match TRBD2. CDR1 and CDR2 from the germline V gene are LNHNV and YYDKDF (reference sequence). CDR3 length equals 14 residues. J was trimmed by 5 bases and V by 3 bases; bases with no gene match: 4. The CDR3 sequence: CATSSPGGDNEQFF. CDR3 DNA sequence: TGTGCCACCAGCAGCCCGGGAGGCGACAATGAGCAGTTCTTC.

This chain joins TRBV10-3 and TRBJ2-5; 7 bases align to TRBD2. V lost 2 bases, J lost 4 bases, and 7 bases stayed unmatched. Germline V lookup: CDR1 ENHRY, CDR2 SYGVKD. This CDR3 contains 15 residues. In DNA form, the CDR3 reads TGTGCCATCAGTGAGGGGGTAGCGGGCGGAGAGACCCAGTACTTC. Translating it yields CAISEGVAGGETQYF.

This clone appeared a single time. The rearrangement links TRBV7-2 to TRBJ2-7; no clear D. CDR1 SGHTA and CDR2 FQGNSA come from the germline V gene. V gave up 4 bases and J gave up 4 bases, with 11 bases separating them. The CDR3 is 13 amino acids. The CDR3 DNA is TGTGCCAGCAGCTCCCGAGTGGGGTACGAGCAGTACTTC. It translates to CASSSRVGYEQYF.

The genes are TRBV15 and TRBJ2-7; D possibly corresponds to TRBD2 (6 bases). Trimming shortened V by 2 bases and J by 12 bases, and 17 bases separated the two germline ends. The V gene's germline CDR1 is LNHNV and CDR2 YYDKDF (reference sequence). The CDR3 runs to 13 residues. CDR3 DNA sequence: TGTGCCACCAGCAGAACCCGGACGGGGACTGGGTACTTC. The encoded protein is CATSRTRTGTGYF.

The CDR3 region is CATSRTSGGSYEQYF. The DNA of the CDR3 is TGTGCCACCAGTAGGACTAGCGGGGGTTCCTACGAGCAGTACTTC. V gene TRBV15 combines with J gene TRBJ2-7; 13 nucleotides line up with TRBD2. The V gene's germline CDR1 is LNHNV and CDR2 YYDKDF (reference sequence). The trim removed 6 bases at V and 1 base at J, leaving 3 bases unmatched. This CDR3 has 15 residues.

The chain has TRBV29-1 and TRBJ2-1; 9 positions match TRBD1. The CDR3 is 15 amino acids. Trimming removed 3 bases from V and 3 bases from J; junction bases left unmatched: 6. Germline CDR1 and CDR2: SQVTM and ANQGSEA. The CDR3 protein is CSVEPRDRVYNEQFF. For the CDR3, the DNA is TGCAGCGTTGAGCCCAGGGACAGGGTCTACAATGAGCAGTTCTTC.

CDR3 nucleotide sequence: TGTGCCAGTAGTATGGGTACCAATAGGGAAAAACTGTTTTTT. This gives the protein CASSMGTNREKLFF. V gene TRBV19 combines with J gene TRBJ1-4; D is unresolved. The germline V and J ends were trimmed by 3 bases and 8 bases, with 13 bases remaining between them. CDR3 size: 14 residues. Germline-derived CDR1 and CDR2 are LNHDA and SQIVND (reference sequence).

V usage is TRBV5-6 and J usage is TRBJ1-3, with D perhaps TRBD1 (6 bases). The ends were cut back, 0 bases at V and 2 bases at J, with 6 bases in the middle. The CDR3 loop spans 14 amino acids. CDR1 and CDR2 from the germline V gene are SGHDT and YYEEEE. The CDR3 DNA sequence: TGTGCCAGCAGCTTGGACAGGGCTGGAAACACCATATATTTT. It yields the protein CASSLDRAGNTIYF.

The V gene is TRBV9, the J gene TRBJ2-3, with D perhaps TRBD2 (6 bases). The CDR3 has 14 residues. V lost 4 bases, J lost 2 bases, and 11 bases lay in between. CDR1 SGDLS and CDR2 YYNGEE come from the germline V gene. CDR3 region: CASSPKDYTDTQYF. In DNA, the CDR3 is TGTGCCAGCAGCCCAAAGGACTACACAGATACGCAGTATTTT.

The V gene is TRBV5-1, the J gene TRBJ2-6; tentative D call: TRBD1 (6 bases). Per germline, CDR1 SGHRS and CDR2 YFSETQ. The CDR3 contains 15 residues. V gave up 2 bases and J gave up 4 bases, with 10 bases separating them. CDR3 loop: CASSLGGTGANVLTF. In DNA form, the CDR3 reads TGCGCCAGCAGCTTAGGGGGTACCGGGGCCAACGTCCTGACTTTC.

The DNA for the CDR3 is TGTGCCAGCAGCCACGGGCCCGCTGCCACCTTC. Translating gives CASSHGPAATF. V gene TRBV14 combines with J gene TRBJ1-2; D remains ambiguous. The CDR3 has 11 amino acids. Germline CDR1 reads SGHDN; CDR2 reads FVKESK. V lost 3 bases, J lost 13 bases, and 12 bases lay in between.

The V call is TRBV6-1, the J call TRBJ1-2, with D maybe TRBD1 (5 bases). Germline V gene lookup returns CDR1 MNHNS and CDR2 SASEGT. The CDR3 contains 16 residues. Between the trimmed V and J ends, which lost 2 bases and 2 bases, there was a span of 15 bases. The DNA for the CDR3 is TGTGCCAGCAGTGAAATTTCGGGCAGGGTAAACTATGGCTACACCTTC. Amino acids: CASSEISGRVNYGYTF.

This chain's CDR3 is CASRQGGRAPQETQYF. CDR3 DNA: TGCGCCAGCCGACAGGGCGGGAGGGCCCCCCAAGAGACCCAGTACTTC. The genes are TRBV10-1 and TRBJ2-5; 9 bases are shared with TRBD2. Germline V gene sequence: CDR1 WNHNN, CDR2 SYGVQD (reference sequence). The CDR3 length is 16 residues. Germline trimming cut 8 bases from V and 1 base from J; bases unmatched to any gene: 11.

The chain carries TRBV5-1 and TRBJ2-7; D may correspond to TRBD1 or TRBD2 (5 bases each). The length of the CDR3 is 16 residues. Germline V lookup: CDR1 SGHRS, CDR2 YFSETQ. The germline V and J ends were trimmed by 0 bases and 3 bases, with 16 bases remaining between them. In DNA, the CDR3 is TGCGCCAGCAGCTTGGGTGGGGGAGCTCTCAACTACGAGCAGTACTTC. Translated: CASSLGGGALNYEQYF.

This rearrangement joins TRBV19 to TRBJ1-5; TRBD1 aligns across 8 bases. The CDR3 totals 17 residues. V lost 3 bases to trimming and J lost 0 bases; unmatched junction nucleotides: 7. Germline V gene lookup returns CDR1 LNHDA and CDR2 SQIVND (reference sequence). CDR3 sequence: CASSIRGTGSSNQPQHF. CDR3 nucleotides: TGTGCCAGTAGTATTCGGGGGACAGGAAGTAGCAATCAGCCCCAGCATTTT. The entire variable domain, with the rest obtained from reference TRBV19 and TRBJ1-5, is as follows: DGGITQSPKYLFRKEGQNVTLSCEQNLNHDAMYWYRQDPGQGLRLIYYSQIVNDFQKGDIAEGYSVSREKKESFPLTVTSAQKNPTAFYLCASSIRGTGSSNQPQHFGDGTRLSIL.

The rearrangement links TRBV19 to TRBJ1-2; 9 positions match TRBD1. The CDR3 contains 13 residues. Per germline, CDR1 LNHDA and CDR2 SQIVND (reference sequence). V shed 8 bases and J 2 bases; nucleotides not matched to a gene: 3. In DNA, the CDR3 is TGTGCCAGTTCCGACAGGGGGAACTATGGCTACACCTTC. Its translation is CASSDRGNYGYTF.